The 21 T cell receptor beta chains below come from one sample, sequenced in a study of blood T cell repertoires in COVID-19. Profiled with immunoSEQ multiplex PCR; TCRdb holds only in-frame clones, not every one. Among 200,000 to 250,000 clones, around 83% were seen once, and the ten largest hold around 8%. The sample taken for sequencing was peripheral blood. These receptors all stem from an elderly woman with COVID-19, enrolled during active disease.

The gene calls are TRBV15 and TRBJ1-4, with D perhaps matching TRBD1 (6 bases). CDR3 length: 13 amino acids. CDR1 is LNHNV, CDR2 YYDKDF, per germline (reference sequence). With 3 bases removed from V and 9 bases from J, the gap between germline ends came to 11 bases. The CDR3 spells CATSREDRKKLFF. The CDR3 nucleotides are TGTGCCACCAGCAGGGAGGACAGAAAAAAACTGTTTTTT.

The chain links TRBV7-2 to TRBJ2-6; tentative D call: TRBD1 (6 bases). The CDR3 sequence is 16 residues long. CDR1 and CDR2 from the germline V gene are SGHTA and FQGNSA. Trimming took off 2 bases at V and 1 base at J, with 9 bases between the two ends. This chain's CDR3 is CASSLLRGSGANVLTF. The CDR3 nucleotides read TGTGCCAGCAGCTTATTGAGGGGGTCTGGGGCCAACGTCCTGACTTTC.

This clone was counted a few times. The CDR3 sequence is CATSRDGGTGARTEAFF. CDR3 bases: TGTGCCACCAGCAGAGACGGGGGCACAGGGGCGCGCACTGAAGCTTTCTTT. The gene calls are TRBV15 and TRBJ1-1, with 7 bases identical to TRBD1. CDR1 LNHNV and CDR2 YYDKDF come from the germline V gene (reference sequence). After removal of 0 bases from V and 4 bases from J, the junction contained 11 bases not matched to a gene. The CDR3 is made up of 17 amino acids.

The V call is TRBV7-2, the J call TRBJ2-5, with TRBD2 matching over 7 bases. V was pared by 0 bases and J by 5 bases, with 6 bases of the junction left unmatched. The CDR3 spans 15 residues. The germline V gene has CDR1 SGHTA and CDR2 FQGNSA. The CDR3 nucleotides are TGTGCCAGCAGCTTAGCCAGGACTAGTAGTGAGACCCAGTACTTC. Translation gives CASSLARTSSETQYF.

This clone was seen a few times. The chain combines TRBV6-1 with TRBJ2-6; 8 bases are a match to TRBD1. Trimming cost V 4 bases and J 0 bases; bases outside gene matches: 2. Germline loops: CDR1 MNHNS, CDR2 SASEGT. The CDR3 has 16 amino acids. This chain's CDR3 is CASSGTGFSGANVLTF. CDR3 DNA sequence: TGTGCCAGCAGTGGGACAGGGTTCTCTGGGGCCAACGTCCTGACTTTC.

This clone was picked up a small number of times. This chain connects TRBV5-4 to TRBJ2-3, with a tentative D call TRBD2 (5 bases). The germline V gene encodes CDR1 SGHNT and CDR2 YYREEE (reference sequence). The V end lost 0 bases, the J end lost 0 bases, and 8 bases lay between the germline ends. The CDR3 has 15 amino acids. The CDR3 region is CASSLGGPSTDTQYF. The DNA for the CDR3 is TGTGCCAGCAGCTTGGGCGGGCCTAGCACAGATACGCAGTATTTT.

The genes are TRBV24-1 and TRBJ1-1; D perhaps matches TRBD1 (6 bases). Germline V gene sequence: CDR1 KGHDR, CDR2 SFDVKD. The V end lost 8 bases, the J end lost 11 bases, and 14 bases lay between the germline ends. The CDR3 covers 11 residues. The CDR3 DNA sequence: TGTGCCACCATAGGACGGCAGGGGGCTTTCTTT. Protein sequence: CATIGRQGAFF.

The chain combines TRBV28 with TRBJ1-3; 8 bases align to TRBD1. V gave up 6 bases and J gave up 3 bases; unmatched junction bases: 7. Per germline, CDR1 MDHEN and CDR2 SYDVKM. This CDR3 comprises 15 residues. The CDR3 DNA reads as TGTGCCAGCAGCCGCTGGACAGGGATTGGAAACACCATATATTTT. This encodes CASSRWTGIGNTIYF.

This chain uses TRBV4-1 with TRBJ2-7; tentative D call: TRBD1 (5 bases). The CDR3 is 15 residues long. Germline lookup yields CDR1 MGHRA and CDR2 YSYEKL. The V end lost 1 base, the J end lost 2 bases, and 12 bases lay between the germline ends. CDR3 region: CASSQGWQGTYEQYF. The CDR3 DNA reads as TGCGCCAGCAGCCAAGGATGGCAGGGAACCTACGAGCAGTACTTC.

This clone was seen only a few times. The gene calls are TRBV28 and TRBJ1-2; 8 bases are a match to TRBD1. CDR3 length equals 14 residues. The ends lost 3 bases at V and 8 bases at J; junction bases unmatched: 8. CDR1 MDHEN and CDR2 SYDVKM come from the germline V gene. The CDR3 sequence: CASSLEGTGWGYTF. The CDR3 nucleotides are TGTGCCAGCAGTTTGGAGGGGACAGGTTGGGGCTACACCTTC.

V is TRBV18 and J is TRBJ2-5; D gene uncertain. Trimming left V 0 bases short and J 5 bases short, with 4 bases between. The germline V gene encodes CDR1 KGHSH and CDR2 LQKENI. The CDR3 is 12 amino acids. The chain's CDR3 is CASSPPSETQYF. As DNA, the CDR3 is TGTGCCAGCTCACCACCATCGGAGACCCAGTACTTC. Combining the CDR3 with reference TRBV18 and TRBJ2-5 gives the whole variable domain NAGVMQNPRHLVRRRGQEARLRCSPMKGHSHVYWYRQLPEEGLKFMVYLQKENIIDESGMPKERFSAEFPKEGPSILRIQQVVRGDSAAYFCASSPPSETQYFGPGTRLLVL.

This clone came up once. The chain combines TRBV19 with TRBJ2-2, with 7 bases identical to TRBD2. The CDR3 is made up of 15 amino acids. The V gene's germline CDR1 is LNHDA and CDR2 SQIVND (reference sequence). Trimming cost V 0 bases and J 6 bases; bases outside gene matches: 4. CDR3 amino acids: CASSIERGLSGELFF. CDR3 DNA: TGTGCCAGTAGTATAGAGCGGGGGTTGTCCGGGGAGCTGTTTTTT.

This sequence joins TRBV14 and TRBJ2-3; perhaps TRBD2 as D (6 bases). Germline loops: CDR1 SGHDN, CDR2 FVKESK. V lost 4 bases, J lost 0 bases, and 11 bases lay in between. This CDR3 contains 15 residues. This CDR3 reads CASSPPGLSTDTQYF. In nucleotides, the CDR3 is TGTGCCAGCAGCCCTCCGGGACTGAGCACAGATACGCAGTATTTT.

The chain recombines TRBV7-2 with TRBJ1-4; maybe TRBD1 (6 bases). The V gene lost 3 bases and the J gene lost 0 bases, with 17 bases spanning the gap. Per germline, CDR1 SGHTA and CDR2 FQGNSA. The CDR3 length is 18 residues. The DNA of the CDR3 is TGTGCCAGCAGCTTGGGCGACGGGGGGGCAGCAACTAATGAAAAACTGTTTTTT. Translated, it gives CASSLGDGGAATNEKLFF.

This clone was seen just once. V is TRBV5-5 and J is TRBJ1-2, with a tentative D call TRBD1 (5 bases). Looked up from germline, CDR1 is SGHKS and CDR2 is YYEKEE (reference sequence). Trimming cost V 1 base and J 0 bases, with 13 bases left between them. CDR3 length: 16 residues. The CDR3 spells CASSLSAGKPNYGYTF. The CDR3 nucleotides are TGTGCCAGCAGCTTGTCGGCAGGGAAGCCTAACTATGGCTACACCTTC.

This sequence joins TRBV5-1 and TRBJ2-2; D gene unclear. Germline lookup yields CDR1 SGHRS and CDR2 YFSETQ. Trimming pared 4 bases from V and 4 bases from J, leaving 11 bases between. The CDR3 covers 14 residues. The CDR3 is CASSRLLLTGELFF. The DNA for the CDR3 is TGCGCCAGCAGCCGATTGCTACTCACCGGGGAGCTGTTTTTT. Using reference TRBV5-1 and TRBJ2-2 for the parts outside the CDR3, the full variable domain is KAGVTQTPRYLIKTRGQQVTLSCSPISGHRSVSWYQQTPGQGLQFLFEYFSETQRNKGNFPGRFSGRQFSNSRSEMNVSTLELGDSALYLCASSRLLLTGELFFGEGSRLTVL.

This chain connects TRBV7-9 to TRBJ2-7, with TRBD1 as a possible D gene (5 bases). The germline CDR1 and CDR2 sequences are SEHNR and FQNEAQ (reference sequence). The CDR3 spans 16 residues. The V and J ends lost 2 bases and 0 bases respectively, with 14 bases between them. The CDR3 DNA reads TGTGCCAGCAGCTTAACCGGGTCAGGGCCCTCCTACGAGCAGTACTTC. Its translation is CASSLTGSGPSYEQYF.

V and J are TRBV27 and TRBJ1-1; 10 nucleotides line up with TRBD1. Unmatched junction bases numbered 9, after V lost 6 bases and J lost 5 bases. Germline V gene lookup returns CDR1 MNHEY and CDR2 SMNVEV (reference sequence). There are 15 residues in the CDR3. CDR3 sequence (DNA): TGTGCCAGCAGCCGACAGGGGGCGCGTTATACTGAAGCTTTCTTT. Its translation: CASSRQGARYTEAFF.

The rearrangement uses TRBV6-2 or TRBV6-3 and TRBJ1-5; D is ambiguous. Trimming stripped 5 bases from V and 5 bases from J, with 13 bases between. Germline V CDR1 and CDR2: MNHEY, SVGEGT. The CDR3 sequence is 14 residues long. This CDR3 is CASSVALQHQPQHF. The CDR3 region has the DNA TGTGCCAGCAGTGTCGCGCTGCAACATCAGCCCCAGCATTTT.

The CDR3: CASGLVHRTRSAETQYF. The CDR3 nucleotides are TGTGCTAGTGGTTTGGTACATAGGACTAGGTCCGCGGAGACCCAGTACTTC. This chain links TRBV12-5 with TRBJ2-5; 7 nucleotides match TRBD2. Per germline, CDR1 LGHNT and CDR2 FRNRAP. V was clipped by 0 bases and J by 5 bases; unmatched bases: 12. The CDR3 contains 17 residues.

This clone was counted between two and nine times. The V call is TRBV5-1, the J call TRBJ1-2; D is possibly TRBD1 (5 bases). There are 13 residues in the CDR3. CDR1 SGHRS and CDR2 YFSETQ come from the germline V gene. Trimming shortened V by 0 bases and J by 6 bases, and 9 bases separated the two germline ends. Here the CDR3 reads CASSLAQGDGYTF. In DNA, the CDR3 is TGCGCCAGCAGCTTGGCTCAGGGTGATGGCTACACCTTC.